Described below is a single TCR beta chain sequence and its context. Its antigen is not identified. The sample originates from a study of T cells after yellow fever vaccination. Study-wide results and caveats: Of the clonotypes, a small share occurred in both CD4 and CD8 compartments.

UMIs were added to TCR cDNA along with a universal primer site when it was made by 5'RACE template switching. TCRdb re-analysed the 5' RACE reads in MiXCR, keeping a single row per CDR3 protein. The sample carries a few hundred thousand distinct CDR3 sequences, approximately 18% recorded once. The CDR3 runs 17 residues. Trimming removed 7 bases at V and 1 base at J, with 19 bases between. Germline CDR1 MNHEY, CDR2 SVGEGT. The chain joins TRBV6-2 or TRBV6-3 to TRBJ2-2; D gene ambiguous. Sequencing was performed on PBMCs, taken before the yellow fever booster vaccination. This receptor was obtained from a man between 18 and 29 years old who received the YFV17D yellow fever vaccine. This chain's CDR3 is CASTWGRWSLNTGELFF. DNA for the CDR3: TGTGCCAGCACCTGGGGTCGATGGTCCTTGAACACCGGGGAGCTGTTTTTT.